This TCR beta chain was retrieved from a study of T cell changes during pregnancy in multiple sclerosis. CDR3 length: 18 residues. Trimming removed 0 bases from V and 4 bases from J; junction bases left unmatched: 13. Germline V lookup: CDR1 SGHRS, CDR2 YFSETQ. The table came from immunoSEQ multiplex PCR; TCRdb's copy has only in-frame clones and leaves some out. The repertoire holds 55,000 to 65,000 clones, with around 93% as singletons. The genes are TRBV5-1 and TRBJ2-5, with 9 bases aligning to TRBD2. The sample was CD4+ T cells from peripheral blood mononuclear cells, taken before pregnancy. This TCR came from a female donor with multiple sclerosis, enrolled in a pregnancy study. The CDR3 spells CASSLAGLLAGDRETQYF. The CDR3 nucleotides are TGCGCCAGCAGCTTGGCCGGTTTGTTAGCGGGAGATCGAGAGACCCAGTACTTC.